This T cell receptor beta chain came from a study of human CD8 memory T cell subsets. The PBMC came from buffy coats of healthy donors. Enrichment for total CD8+ T cells was performed by negative magnetic separation. Preparation of the TCR beta libraries relied on UMI-labeled 5' RACE. Under the authors' procedure: Clonotype counts of functional CDR3 beta ranged from about 2,600 to 18,000 in each TCR beta library. TCRdb derives one entry per CDR3 protein from the 5' RACE reads, leaving out DNA. The V and J calls come from TCRdb's annotation, not from the publication. With under 20,000 distinct CDR3 sequences in the sample, the ten largest clones hold approximately 5%. The CDR3 is 17 residues long. The germline V gene encodes CDR1 SEHNR and CDR2 FQNEAQ (reference sequence). Of note for this clonotype: Its antigen is undetermined.

Study conclusions and caveats: Stem-like memory and precursor exhausted T cell repertoires overlapped minimally with each other.

V usage is TRBV7-9 and J usage is TRBJ2-3; TCRdb's D gene call, TRBD2, goes unchecked for lack of DNA. This TCR was recovered from a human donor in good health. Sequencing input: CD8+ T cells from PBMCs. The CDR3 loop reads CASSRPLSGGPTDTQYF.